The clone carrying this T cell receptor (beta chain) showed up just a few times. The antigen is unknown. Sequencing ends 3 residues short of the CDR3 end; the germline J gene provides the rest. CVID subjects were neither ill nor on immunomodulatory or immunosuppressive medication at sampling. Heparinized whole blood, 5 to 8 ml, came from each donor. These data originate in a study of T cell clonality in common variable immunodeficiency. Study observations and caveats: Compared with healthy controls, CVID subjects showed increased TCRbeta clonality, mostly in about a third. In common variable immunodeficiency, TCR beta chains reportedly carried fewer deletions and N-nucleotide insertions.

The CDR3 totals 17 residues. The V gene's germline CDR1 is MNHNS and CDR2 SASEGT. V was cut by 2 bases and J by 0 bases, with 14 bases left in between. TCRdb's copy holds only in-frame clones and misses some; the assay was immunoSEQ multiplex PCR. The sample holds about 25,000 clones, and no clone turns up only once. The receptor comes from a human donor with common variable immunodeficiency. Specimen: peripheral blood mononuclear cells. The genes are TRBV6-1 and TRBJ1-5; tentative D call: TRBD1 (6 bases). The CDR3 protein is CASSELRTALSNQPQHF. The sequenced CDR3 bases are TGTGCCAGCAGTGAACTAAGGACAGCCCTTAGCAATCAGCCC.